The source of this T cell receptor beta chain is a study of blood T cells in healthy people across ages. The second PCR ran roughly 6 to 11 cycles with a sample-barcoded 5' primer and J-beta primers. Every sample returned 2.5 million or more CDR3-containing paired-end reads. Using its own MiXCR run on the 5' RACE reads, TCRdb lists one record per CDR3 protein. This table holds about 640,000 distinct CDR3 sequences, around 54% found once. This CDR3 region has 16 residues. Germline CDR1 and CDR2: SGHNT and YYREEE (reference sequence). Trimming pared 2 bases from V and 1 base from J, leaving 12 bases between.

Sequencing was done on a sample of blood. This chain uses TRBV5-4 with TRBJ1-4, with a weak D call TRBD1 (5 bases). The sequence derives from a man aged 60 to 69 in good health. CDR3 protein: CASSFSLQGTNEKLFF. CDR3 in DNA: TGTGCCAGCAGCTTCTCCCTTCAGGGAACTAATGAAAAACTGTTTTTT.